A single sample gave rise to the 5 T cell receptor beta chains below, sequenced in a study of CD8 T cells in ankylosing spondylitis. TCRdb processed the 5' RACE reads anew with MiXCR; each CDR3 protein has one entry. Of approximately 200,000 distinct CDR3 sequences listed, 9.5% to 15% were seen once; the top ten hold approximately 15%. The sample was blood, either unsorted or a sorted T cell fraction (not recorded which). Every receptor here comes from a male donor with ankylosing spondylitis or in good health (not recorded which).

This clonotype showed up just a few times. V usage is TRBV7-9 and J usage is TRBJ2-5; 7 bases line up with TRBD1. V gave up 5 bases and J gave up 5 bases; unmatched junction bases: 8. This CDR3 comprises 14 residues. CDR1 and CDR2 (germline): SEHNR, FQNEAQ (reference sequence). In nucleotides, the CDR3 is TGTGCCAGCAGCCGCCGGACAGGTCTGGAGACCCAGTACTTC. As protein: CASSRRTGLETQYF.

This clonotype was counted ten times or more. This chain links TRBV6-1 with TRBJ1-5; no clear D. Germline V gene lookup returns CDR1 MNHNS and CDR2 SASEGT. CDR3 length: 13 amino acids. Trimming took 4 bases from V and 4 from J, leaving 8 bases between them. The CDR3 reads CASSGAENQPQHF. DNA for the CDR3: TGTGCCAGCAGTGGGGCAGAGAATCAGCCCCAGCATTTT.

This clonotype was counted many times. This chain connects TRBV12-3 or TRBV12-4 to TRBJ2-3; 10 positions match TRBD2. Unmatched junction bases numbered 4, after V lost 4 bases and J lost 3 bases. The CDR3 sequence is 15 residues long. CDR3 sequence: CASSSLAGATDTQYF. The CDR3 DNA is TGTGCCAGCAGTTCCCTAGCGGGAGCTACAGATACGCAGTATTTT.

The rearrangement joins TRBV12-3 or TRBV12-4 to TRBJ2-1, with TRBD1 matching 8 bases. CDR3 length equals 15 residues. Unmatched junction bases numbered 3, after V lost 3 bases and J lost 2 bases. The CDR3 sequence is CASSLGQVPYNEQFF. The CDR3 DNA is TGTGCCAGCAGTTTGGGACAGGTTCCCTACAATGAGCAGTTCTTC.

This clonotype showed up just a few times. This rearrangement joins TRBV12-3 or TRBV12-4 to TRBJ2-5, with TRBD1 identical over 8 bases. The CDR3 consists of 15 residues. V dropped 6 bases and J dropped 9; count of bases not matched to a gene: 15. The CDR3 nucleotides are TGTGCCAGCAGCGAACCAAGGACAGGGCGGAGGGCCCAGTACTTC. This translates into CASSEPRTGRRAQYF.